The 9 T cell receptor beta chains reported below all come from one sample, sequenced in a study of blood T cell repertoires in COVID-19. TCRdb's table, derived via immunoSEQ multiplex PCR, lists solely in-frame clones and lacks some. The data show roughly 100,000 clones, roughly 82% seen once. The sequenced sample was peripheral blood. These receptors came from a man between 60 and 70 years old with acute or convalescent COVID-19.

The J gene is TRBJ2-3, the V gene TRBV25-1; D might be TRBD2 (5 bases). V was cut by 8 bases and J by 0 bases, with 12 bases left in between. The CDR3 loop spans 14 amino acids. CDR1 MGHDK and CDR2 SYGVNS come from the germline V gene. CDR3: CASQLVTSTDTQYF. DNA of the CDR3: TGTGCCAGCCAACTAGTCACTAGCACAGATACGCAGTATTTT. The whole variable domain, remainder taken from reference TRBV25-1 and TRBJ2-3, is EADIYQTPRYLVIGTGKKITLECSQTMGHDKMYWYQQDPGMELHLIHYSYGVNSTEKGDLSSESTVSRIRTEHFPLTLESARPSHTSQYLCASQLVTSTDTQYFGPGTRLTVL.

This rearrangement joins TRBV7-9 to TRBJ1-2; 7 bases align to TRBD1. J was trimmed by 2 bases and V by 2 bases; bases with no gene match: 2. The CDR3 is made up of 14 amino acids. Germline V lookup: CDR1 SEHNR, CDR2 FQNEAQ (reference sequence). Here the CDR3 DNA reads TGTGCCAGCAGCTTAACAGGGGAAAACTATGGCTACACCTTC. This encodes CASSLTGENYGYTF.

The J gene is TRBJ2-1, the V gene TRBV5-1; 13 nucleotides align to TRBD2. The CDR3 spans 15 residues. Germline loops: CDR1 SGHRS, CDR2 YFSETQ. Unmatched junction bases numbered 14, after V lost 5 bases and J lost 15 bases. Here the CDR3 DNA reads TGCGCCAGCAGACTGCGGACAGCCACTAGCGGGAGGGGGTTCTTC. Translating it yields CASRLRTATSGRGFF.

The V call is TRBV25-1, the J call TRBJ2-5, with D possibly TRBD1 on 6 matching bases. Germline-derived CDR1 and CDR2 are MGHDK and SYGVNS. Trimming pared 1 base from V and 5 bases from J, leaving 17 bases between. This CDR3 region has 16 residues. The CDR3 bases are TGTGCCAGCAGTGAATTGGGGACACTCGGTGGGGAGACCCAGTACTTC. Translated: CASSELGTLGGETQYF.

This clone has just a few counts. V is TRBV7-9 and J is TRBJ2-7, with D possibly being TRBD1 (6 bases). The germline gives CDR1 SEHNR, CDR2 FQNEAQ (reference sequence). Deletions cut 5 bases from V and 2 bases from J, with 10 bases between. The CDR3 spans 13 residues. CDR3 loop: CASSEGHAYEQYF. In DNA, the CDR3 is TGTGCCAGCAGCGAGGGACATGCCTACGAGCAGTACTTC. The variable domain in full, completed from reference TRBV7-9 and TRBJ2-7, reads DTGVSQNPRHKITKRGQNVTFRCDPISEHNRLYWYRQTLGQGPEFLTYFQNEAQLEKSRLLSDRFSAERPKGSFSTLEIQRTEQGDSAMYLCASSEGHAYEQYFGPGTRLTVT.

The chain is built from TRBV5-1 and TRBJ2-1; 7 nucleotides agree with TRBD1. V was clipped by 3 bases and J by 2 bases; unmatched bases: 11. The CDR3 runs 17 residues. The germline gives CDR1 SGHRS, CDR2 YFSETQ. CDR3 DNA: TGCGCCAGCAGCTCGCGGACAGGACCAGGGGCCTACAATGAGCAGTTCTTC. As protein: CASSSRTGPGAYNEQFF.

The V call is TRBV10-3, the J call TRBJ1-2; D is ambiguous. The CDR3 consists of 13 residues. V gave up 4 bases and J gave up 7 bases, with 13 bases separating them. From germline, CDR1 is ENHRY and CDR2 SYGVKD. The CDR3 loop reads CAISVEAPIGYTF. CDR3 bases: TGTGCCATCAGTGTGGAGGCCCCTATTGGCTACACCTTC.

The chain couples TRBV3-1 (or the pseudogene TRBV3-2) to TRBJ2-2; 7 nucleotides align to TRBD1. CDR3 length: 15 amino acids. The germline V gene has CDR1 LGHDT and CDR2 YNNKEL (reference sequence). The V segment lost 6 bases and the J segment 2 bases; nucleotides outside the gene matches: 6. The CDR3 region is CASRSGTENTGELFF. CDR3 sequence (DNA): TGTGCCAGCAGATCCGGGACAGAAAACACCGGGGAGCTGTTTTTT.

The J gene is TRBJ1-4, the V gene TRBV10-3, with TRBD1 matching over 7 bases. From germline, CDR1 is ENHRY and CDR2 SYGVKD. V was clipped by 6 bases and J by 6 bases; unmatched bases: 7. The CDR3 covers 14 residues. The CDR3, as DNA: TGTGCCATCAGCAGACAGGGAGGTGATGAAAAACTGTTTTTT. Protein product: CAISRQGGDEKLFF.